The present TCR beta chain was sequenced within a study of T cells in localized non-small cell lung cancer. Study-level findings and limits: With higher T cell density in blood came longer overall survival. Sequencing involved a lone tumor region, leaving heterogeneity possible. Uninvolved adjacent lung had more T cell clonality than any other tissue, topping tumor. In adjacent lung appeared a median around 57 of the top 100 tumor clones.

Only in-frame clones appear in the TCRdb table, and some are missing; sequencing was by immunoSEQ multiplex PCR. The data contain roughly 21,000 clones, about nine tenths of them singletons. This clone was seen just once. Its specificity is unknown. CDR3 length: 13 amino acids. Germline-derived CDR1 and CDR2 are SGHRS and YFSETQ. Trimming took 3 bases from V and 9 from J, leaving 13 bases between them. The source of this sequence is a woman between 40 and 69 years old with stage I lung adenocarcinoma. This chain connects TRBV5-1 to TRBJ2-1; D is undetermined. The sample in question was peripheral blood, obtained before any cancer treatment. CDR3: CASSSNVGGEQFF. The DNA of the CDR3 is TGCGCCAGCAGCTCCAACGTCGGCGGTGAGCAGTTCTTC.